This record covers a single T cell receptor beta chain. Its antigen is as yet unknown. Only in-frame clones appear in the TCRdb table, and some are missing; sequencing was by immunoSEQ multiplex PCR. The sample has tens of thousands of clones, 84% seen once. The data were taken from a study of OX40 agonist ivuxolimab in advanced cancers. Peripheral blood came from all dose cohorts at three timepoints. The study's findings and limits: Expansion of clones was among the lowest in partial responders at 0.1-3.0 mg/kg. Dose levels from 0.1 to 3.0 mg/kg saw CD4+ and CD8+ blood T cells expand clonally by week 6.

With 5 bases clipped from V and 1 base from J, the junction kept 6 bases outside the gene matches. Germline loops: CDR1 SGHNT, CDR2 YYREEE (reference sequence). The CDR3 runs to 15 residues. The chain joins TRBV5-4 to TRBJ1-3; 7 bases are a match to TRBD1. The specimen comprised CD4+ or CD8+ T cells sorted from blood, sampled in a trial of the OX40 agonist ivuxolimab. The sequence was collected from an adult with an advanced solid tumor such as melanoma, head and neck, liver or kidney cancer. This CDR3 is CASSTTGASGNTIYF. In nucleotides, the CDR3 is TGTGCCAGCAGTACTACAGGGGCGTCTGGAAACACCATATATTTT.